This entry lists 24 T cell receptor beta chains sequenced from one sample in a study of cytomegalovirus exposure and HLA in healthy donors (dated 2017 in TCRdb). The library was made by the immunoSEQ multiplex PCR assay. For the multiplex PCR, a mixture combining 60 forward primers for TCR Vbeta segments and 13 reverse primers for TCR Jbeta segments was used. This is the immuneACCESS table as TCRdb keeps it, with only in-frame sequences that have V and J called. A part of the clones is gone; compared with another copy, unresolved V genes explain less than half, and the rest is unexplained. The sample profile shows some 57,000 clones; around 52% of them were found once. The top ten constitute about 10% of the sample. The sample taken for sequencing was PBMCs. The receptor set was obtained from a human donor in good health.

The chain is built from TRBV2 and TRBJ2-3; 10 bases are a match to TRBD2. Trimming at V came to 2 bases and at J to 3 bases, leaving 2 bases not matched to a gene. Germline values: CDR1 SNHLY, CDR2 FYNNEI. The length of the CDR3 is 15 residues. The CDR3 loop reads CASSELAGETDTQYF. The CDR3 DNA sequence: TGTGCCAGCAGTGAACTAGCGGGGGAGACAGATACGCAGTATTTT.

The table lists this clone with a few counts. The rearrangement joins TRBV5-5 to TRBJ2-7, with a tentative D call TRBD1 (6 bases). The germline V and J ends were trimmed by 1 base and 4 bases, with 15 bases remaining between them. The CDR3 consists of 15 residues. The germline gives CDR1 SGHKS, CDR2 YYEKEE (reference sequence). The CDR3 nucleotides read TGTGCCAGCAGCTTGTCCGGACAGAGCCCATACGAGCAGTACTTC. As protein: CASSLSGQSPYEQYF.

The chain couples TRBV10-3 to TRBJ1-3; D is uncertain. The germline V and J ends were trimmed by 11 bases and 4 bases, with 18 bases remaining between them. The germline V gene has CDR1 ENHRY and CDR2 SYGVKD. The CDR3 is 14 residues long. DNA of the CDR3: TGTGCCGTCCGGCCGGGGTTAGGGGGAAACACCATATATTTT. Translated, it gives CAVRPGLGGNTIYF.

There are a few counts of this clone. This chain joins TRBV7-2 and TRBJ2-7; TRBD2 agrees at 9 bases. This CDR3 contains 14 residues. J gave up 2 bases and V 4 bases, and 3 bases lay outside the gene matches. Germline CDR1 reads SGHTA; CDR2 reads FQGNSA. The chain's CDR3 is CASSSQRGAYEQYF. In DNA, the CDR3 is TGTGCCAGCAGCTCCCAGCGGGGGGCCTACGAGCAGTACTTC.

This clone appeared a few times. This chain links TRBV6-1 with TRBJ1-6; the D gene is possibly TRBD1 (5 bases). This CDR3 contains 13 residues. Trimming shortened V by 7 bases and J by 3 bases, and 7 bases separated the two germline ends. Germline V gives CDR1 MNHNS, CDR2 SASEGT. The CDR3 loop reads CASMDIYNSPLHF. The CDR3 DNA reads TGTGCCAGCATGGACATCTATAATTCACCCCTCCACTTT.

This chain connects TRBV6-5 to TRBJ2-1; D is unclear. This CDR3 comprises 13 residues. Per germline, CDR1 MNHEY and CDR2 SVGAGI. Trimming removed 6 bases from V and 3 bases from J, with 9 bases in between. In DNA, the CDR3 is TGTGCCAGCAGCTCCCTCTTCTACAATGAGCAGTTCTTC. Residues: CASSSLFYNEQFF.

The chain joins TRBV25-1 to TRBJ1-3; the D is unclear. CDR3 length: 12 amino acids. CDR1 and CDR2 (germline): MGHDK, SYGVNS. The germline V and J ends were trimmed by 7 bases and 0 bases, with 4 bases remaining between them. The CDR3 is CASTSSGNTIYF. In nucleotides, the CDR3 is TGTGCCAGCACCAGCTCTGGAAACACCATATATTTT.

CDR3 sequence: CATSRQEGYGYTF. As DNA, the CDR3 is TGTGCCACCAGTAGACAGGAGGGTTATGGCTACACCTTC. This sequence joins TRBV15 and TRBJ1-2; D is possibly TRBD1 (6 bases). The V gene lost 6 bases and the J gene lost 5 bases, with 13 bases spanning the gap. The germline CDR1 and CDR2 sequences are LNHNV and YYDKDF (reference sequence). CDR3 length: 13 amino acids.

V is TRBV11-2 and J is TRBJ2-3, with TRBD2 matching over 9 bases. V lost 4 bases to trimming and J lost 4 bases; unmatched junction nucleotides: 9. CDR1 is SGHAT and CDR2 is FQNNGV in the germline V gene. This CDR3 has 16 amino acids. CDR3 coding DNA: TGTGCCAGCAGCTCCATTAGCGGGGGAGGAGCAGATACGCAGTATTTT. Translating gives CASSSISGGGADTQYF.

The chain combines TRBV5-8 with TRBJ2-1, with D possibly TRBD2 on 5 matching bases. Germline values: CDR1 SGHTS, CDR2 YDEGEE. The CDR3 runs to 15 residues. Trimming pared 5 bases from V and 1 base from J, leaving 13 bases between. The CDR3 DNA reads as TGTGCCAGCAGGGACGGCGGCGGGTCCTACAATGAGCAGTTCTTC. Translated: CASRDGGGSYNEQFF.

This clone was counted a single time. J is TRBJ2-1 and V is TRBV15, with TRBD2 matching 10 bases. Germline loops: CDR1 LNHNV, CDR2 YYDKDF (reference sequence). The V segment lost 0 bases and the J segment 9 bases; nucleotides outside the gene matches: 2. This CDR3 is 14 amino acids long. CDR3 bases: TGTGCCACCAGCAGAGATCTAGCGGGGGTTGAGCAGTTCTTC. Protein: CATSRDLAGVEQFF.

CDR3 coding DNA: TGCGCCAGCAGCCTCCCTCCGCGCGGGAGAAGTTCCTACAATGAGCAGTTCTTC. Translating gives CASSLPPRGRSSYNEQFF. V usage is TRBV4-3 and J usage is TRBJ2-1; TRBD2 agrees at 7 bases. This CDR3 is built from 18 residues. Germline V CDR1 and CDR2: LGHNA, YSLEER. V lost 4 bases and J lost 1; bases outside the gene matches: 13.

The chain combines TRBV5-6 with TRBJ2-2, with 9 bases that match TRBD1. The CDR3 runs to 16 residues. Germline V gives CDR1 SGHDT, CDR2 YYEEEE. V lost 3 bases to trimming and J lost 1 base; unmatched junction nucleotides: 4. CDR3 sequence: CASSSWDRENTGELFF. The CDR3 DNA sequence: TGTGCCAGCAGCTCCTGGGACAGGGAGAACACCGGGGAGCTGTTTTTT. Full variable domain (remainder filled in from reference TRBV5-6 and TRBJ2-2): DAGVTQSPTHLIKTRGQQVTLRCSPKSGHDTVSWYQQALGQGPQFIFQYYEEEERQRGNFPDRFSGHQFPNYSSELNVNALLLGDSALYLCASSSWDRENTGELFFGEGSRLTVL.

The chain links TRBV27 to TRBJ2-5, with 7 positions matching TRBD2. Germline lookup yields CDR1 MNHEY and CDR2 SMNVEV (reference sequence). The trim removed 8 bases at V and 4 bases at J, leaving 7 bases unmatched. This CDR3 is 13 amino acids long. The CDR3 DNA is TGTGCCAGCTCCTCGACTAGCAGAGAGACCCAGTACTTC. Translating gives CASSSTSRETQYF.

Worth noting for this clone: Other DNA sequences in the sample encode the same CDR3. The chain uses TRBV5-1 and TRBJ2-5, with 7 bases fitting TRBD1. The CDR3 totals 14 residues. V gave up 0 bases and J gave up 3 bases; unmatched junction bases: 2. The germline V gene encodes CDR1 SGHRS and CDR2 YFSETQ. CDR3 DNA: TGCGCCAGCAGCTTGGGACAGGGAAAAGAGACCCAGTACTTC. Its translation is CASSLGQGKETQYF.

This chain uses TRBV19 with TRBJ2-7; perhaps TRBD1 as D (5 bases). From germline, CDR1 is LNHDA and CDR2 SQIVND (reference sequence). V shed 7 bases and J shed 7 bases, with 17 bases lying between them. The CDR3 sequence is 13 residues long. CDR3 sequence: CASKRTLLEEQYF. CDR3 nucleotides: TGTGCCAGTAAACGGACACTCCTGGAGGAGCAGTACTTC. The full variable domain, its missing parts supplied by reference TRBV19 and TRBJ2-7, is DGGITQSPKYLFRKEGQNVTLSCEQNLNHDAMYWYRQDPGQGLRLIYYSQIVNDFQKGDIAEGYSVSREKKESFPLTVTSAQKNPTAFYLCASKRTLLEEQYFGPGTRLTVT.

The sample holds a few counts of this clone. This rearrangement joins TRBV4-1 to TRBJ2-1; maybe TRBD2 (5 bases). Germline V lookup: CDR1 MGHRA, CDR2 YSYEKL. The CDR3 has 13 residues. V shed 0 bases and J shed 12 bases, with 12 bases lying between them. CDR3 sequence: CASSQDGGFVQFF. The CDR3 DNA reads TGCGCCAGCAGCCAAGATGGCGGGTTCGTGCAGTTCTTC.

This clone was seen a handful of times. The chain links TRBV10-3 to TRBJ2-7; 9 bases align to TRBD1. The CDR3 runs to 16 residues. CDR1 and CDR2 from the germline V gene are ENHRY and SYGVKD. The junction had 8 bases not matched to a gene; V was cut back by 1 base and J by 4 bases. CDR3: CAISEYRTGVAYEQYF. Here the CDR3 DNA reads TGTGCCATCAGTGAGTACAGGACAGGGGTTGCGTACGAGCAGTACTTC.

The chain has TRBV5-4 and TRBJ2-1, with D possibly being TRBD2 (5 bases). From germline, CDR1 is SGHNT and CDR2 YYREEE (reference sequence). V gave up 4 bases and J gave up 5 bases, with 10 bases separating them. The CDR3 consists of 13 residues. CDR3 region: CASSRGFNNEQFF. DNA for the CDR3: TGTGCCAGCAGCCGGGGATTTAACAATGAGCAGTTCTTC.

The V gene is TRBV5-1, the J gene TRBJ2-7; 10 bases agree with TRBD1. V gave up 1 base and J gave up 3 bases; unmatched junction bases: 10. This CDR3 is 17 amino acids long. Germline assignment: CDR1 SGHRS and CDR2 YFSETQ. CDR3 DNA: TGCGCCAGCAGCTTGTCGGCGGCTGACAGGGGGCTCTACGAGCAGTACTTC. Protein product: CASSLSAADRGLYEQYF.

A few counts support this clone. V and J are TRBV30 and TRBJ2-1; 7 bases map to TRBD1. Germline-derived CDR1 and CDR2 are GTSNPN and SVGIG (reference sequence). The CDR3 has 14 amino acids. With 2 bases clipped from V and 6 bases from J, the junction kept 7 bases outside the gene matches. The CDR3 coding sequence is TGTGCCTGGAGTTCCACGACAGGGATCAATGAGCAGTTCTTC. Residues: CAWSSTTGINEQFF.

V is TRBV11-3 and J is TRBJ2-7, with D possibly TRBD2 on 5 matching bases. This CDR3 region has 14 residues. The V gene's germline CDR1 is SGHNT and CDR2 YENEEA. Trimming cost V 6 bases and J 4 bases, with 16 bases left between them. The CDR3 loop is CASSSKRVFYEQYF. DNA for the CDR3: TGTGCCAGCAGTTCCAAGAGGGTTTTTTACGAGCAGTACTTC.

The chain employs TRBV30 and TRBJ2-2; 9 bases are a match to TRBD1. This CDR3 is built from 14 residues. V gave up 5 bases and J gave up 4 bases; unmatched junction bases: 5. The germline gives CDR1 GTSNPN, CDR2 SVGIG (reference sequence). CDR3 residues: CAWGQGIGTGELFF. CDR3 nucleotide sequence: TGTGCCTGGGGACAGGGGATCGGCACCGGGGAGCTGTTTTTT.

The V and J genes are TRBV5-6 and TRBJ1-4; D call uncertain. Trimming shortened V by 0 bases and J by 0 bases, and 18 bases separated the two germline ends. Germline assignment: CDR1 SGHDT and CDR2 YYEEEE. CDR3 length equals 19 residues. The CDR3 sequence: CASSLARFRRLATNEKLFF. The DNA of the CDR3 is TGTGCCAGCAGCTTGGCCCGGTTCCGGCGGCTCGCAACTAATGAAAAACTGTTTTTT. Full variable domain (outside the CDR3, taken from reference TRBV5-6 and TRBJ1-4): DAGVTQSPTHLIKTRGQQVTLRCSPKSGHDTVSWYQQALGQGPQFIFQYYEEEERQRGNFPDRFSGHQFPNYSSELNVNALLLGDSALYLCASSLARFRRLATNEKLFFGSGTQLSVL.